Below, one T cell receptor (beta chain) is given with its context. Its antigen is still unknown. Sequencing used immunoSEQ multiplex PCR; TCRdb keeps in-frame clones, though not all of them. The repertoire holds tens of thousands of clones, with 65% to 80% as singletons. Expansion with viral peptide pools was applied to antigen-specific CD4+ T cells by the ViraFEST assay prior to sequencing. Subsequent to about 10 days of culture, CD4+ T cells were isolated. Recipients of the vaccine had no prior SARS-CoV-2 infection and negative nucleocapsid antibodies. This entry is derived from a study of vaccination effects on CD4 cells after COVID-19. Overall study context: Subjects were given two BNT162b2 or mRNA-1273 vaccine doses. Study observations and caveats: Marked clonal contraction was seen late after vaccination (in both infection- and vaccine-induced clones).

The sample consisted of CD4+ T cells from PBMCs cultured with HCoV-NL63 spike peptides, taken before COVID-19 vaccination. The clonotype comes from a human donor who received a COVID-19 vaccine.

The CDR3 protein is CASSQGDGGDRGNTIYF. CDR3 bases: TGCGCCAGCAGCCAAGGCGACGGGGGGGATCGTGGAAACACCATATATTTT. The chain employs TRBV4-1 and TRBJ1-3, with a tentative D call TRBD1 (5 bases). The V gene's germline CDR1 is MGHRA and CDR2 YSYEKL. CDR3 length equals 17 residues. Trimming removed 1 base at V and 3 bases at J, with 16 bases between.